Below, 30 T cell receptor beta chains from the same sample are listed, as sequenced in a study of blood T cells in healthy people across ages (dated by TCRdb to between 2014 and 2017). Receptor amplification or capture employed 5' RACE. Sequencing used an Illumina HiSeq 2500. A second PCR of roughly 7 to 12 cycles was run with a J-beta primer mix and a sample-barcoded 5' primer. TCRdb's own reprocessing of the public reads used fastp at Q25 and MiXCR and kept productive beta chains. Duplicate CDR3 protein sequences are folded into a single record with the most common DNA and genes. This sample gives 1.4 million or so distinct CDR3 sequences in total; less than 45% of them show up just once. The ten most abundant clones make up around 4% of the sample. Sequencing input: blood. These receptors were taken from a woman younger than 35 in good health.

This clonotype was seen a single time. This sequence joins TRBV5-1 and TRBJ2-1; D remains ambiguous. In germline, CDR1 is SGHRS, CDR2 YFSETQ. V was cut by 4 bases and J by 0 bases, with 11 bases left in between. The CDR3 contains 15 residues. CDR3 in DNA: TGCGCCAGCAGCATGGACCGAAGCTCCTACAATGAGCAGTTCTTC. Translation gives CASSMDRSSYNEQFF.

The CDR3 loop is CASSFEGGYEQFF. CDR3 bases: TGTGCCAGCAGTTTTGAGGGGGGGTATGAGCAGTTCTTC. J is TRBJ2-1 and V is TRBV27; TRBD2 might be the D (7 bases). V was pared by 3 bases and J by 8 bases, with 11 bases between. Germline lookup yields CDR1 MNHEY and CDR2 SMNVEV (reference sequence). This CDR3 is 13 amino acids long.

The CDR3 here is CASSRFGDNEQYF. CDR3 bases: TGCGCCAGCAGCCGATTCGGGGACAATGAGCAGTACTTC. V is TRBV5-1 and J is TRBJ2-5; D might be TRBD1 (6 bases). Germline values: CDR1 SGHRS, CDR2 YFSETQ. The CDR3 has 13 amino acids. The ends were cut back, 4 bases at V and 11 bases at J, with 18 bases in the middle.

The V and J genes are TRBV7-2 and TRBJ2-5; D might be TRBD1 or TRBD2, each matching 5 bases. The end of the DNA is better explained by TRBJ2-7, so the J call may be wrong. The CDR3 is 14 residues long. Looked up from germline, CDR1 is SGHTA and CDR2 is FQGNSA. The CDR3 here is CASSEGYGGYEQYF. The CDR3 region has the DNA TGTGCCAGCAGCGAGGGCTATGGGGGCTACGAGCAGTACTTC.

The rearrangement links TRBV3-1 to TRBJ1-5; TRBD1 is a possible D gene (5 bases). The CDR3 sequence is 16 residues long. Germline loops: CDR1 LGHDT, CDR2 YNNKEL (reference sequence). V lost 3 bases to trimming and J lost 2 bases, with 14 bases between them. The CDR3 DNA follows: TGTGCCAGCAGCCATGGACACGGGATCGGCAATCAGCCCCAGCATTTT. As protein: CASSHGHGIGNQPQHF.

This clonotype has ten or more counts. This rearrangement joins TRBV10-3 to TRBJ2-1, with TRBD2 as a possible D gene (6 bases). Per the germline V gene, CDR1 is ENHRY and CDR2 is SYGVKD. CDR3 length: 11 amino acids. Deletions cut 4 bases from V and 8 bases from J, with 6 bases between. CDR3 amino acids: CAISAGDEQFF. DNA for the CDR3: TGTGCCATCAGTGCGGGGGATGAGCAGTTCTTC.

There are many counts of this clonotype. V and J are TRBV12-3 or TRBV12-4 and TRBJ2-1; 8 nucleotides match TRBD2. V dropped 3 bases and J dropped 8; count of bases not matched to a gene: 3. The CDR3 runs 13 residues. This CDR3 is CASSFLAGDEQFF. The CDR3 bases are TGTGCCAGCAGTTTCCTAGCGGGCGATGAGCAGTTCTTC.

The chain couples TRBV27 to TRBJ1-1; tentatively, D is TRBD1 (5 bases). Germline CDR1 MNHEY, CDR2 SMNVEV (reference sequence). The germline V and J ends were trimmed by 3 bases and 2 bases, with 10 bases remaining between them. The CDR3 spans 14 residues. The CDR3 region is CASSFEGTNTEAFF. The CDR3 DNA is TGTGCCAGCAGTTTTGAGGGGACCAACACTGAAGCTTTCTTT.

V gene TRBV4-3 combines with J gene TRBJ2-1; tentative D call: TRBD2 (5 bases). The DNA matches TRBJ2-7 better at its end, which makes the J call doubtful. CDR1 and CDR2 (germline): LGHNA, YSLEER. This CDR3 has 15 amino acids. The CDR3 loop is CASSQDPGDYNEQYF. The CDR3 nucleotides are TGCGCCAGCAGCCAAGATCCCGGGGATTACAATGAGCAGTACTTC.

The V call is TRBV12-3 or TRBV12-4, the J call TRBJ2-1; the match to TRBD2 covers 10 bases. The CDR3 has 15 residues. The V gene end was trimmed by 7 bases and the J gene end by 6 bases; junction bases not matched to a gene: 9. CDR3 nucleotide sequence: TGTGCCAGCACCCCCGTAGCGGGGGGACCCAATGAGCAGTTCTTC. As protein: CASTPVAGGPNEQFF.

The chain is built from TRBV4-1 and TRBJ2-7, with a tentative D call TRBD2 (5 bases). This CDR3 has 16 residues. V gave up 3 bases and J gave up 6 bases, with 21 bases separating them. The germline V gene has CDR1 MGHRA and CDR2 YSYEKL. In nucleotides, the CDR3 is TGCGCCAGCAGCCAGGACGCCCGGACGGGAAGGACCGAGCAGTACTTC. The encoded protein is CASSQDARTGRTEQYF.

The chain joins TRBV20-1 to TRBJ1-6; weak D call: TRBD1 (5 bases). The CDR3 is made up of 15 amino acids. The germline V gene encodes CDR1 DFQATT and CDR2 SNEGSKA (reference sequence). V shed 2 bases and J shed 9 bases, with 17 bases lying between them. This chain's CDR3 is CSARPPGESFSPLHF. The DNA for the CDR3 is TGCAGTGCTAGACCCCCGGGGGAGAGTTTTTCACCCCTCCACTTT.

This clonotype showed up just a few times. In DNA form, the CDR3 reads TGTGCCAGCAGTTACTCTTCGGGACAGATTAGCAATCAGCCCCAGCATTTT. Amino acid sequence: CASSYSSGQISNQPQHF. The chain is built from TRBV6-6 and TRBJ1-5; 7 nucleotides line up with TRBD1. CDR1 MNHNY and CDR2 SVGAGI come from the germline V gene (reference sequence). This CDR3 has 17 residues. V was clipped by 0 bases and J by 0 bases; unmatched bases: 5.

The rearrangement links TRBV3-1 to TRBJ2-5, with TRBD2 matching 12 bases. CDR1 and CDR2 (germline): LGHDT, YNNKEL (reference sequence). The CDR3 spans 15 residues. The trim removed 5 bases at V and 5 bases at J, leaving 6 bases unmatched. CDR3 bases: TGTGCCAGCAGCTCGTGGACTAGCGGGGTTGAGACCCAGTACTTC. Its protein product is CASSSWTSGVETQYF.

This clonotype was found a few times. The J gene is TRBJ1-4, the V gene TRBV28; 10 positions agree with TRBD1. Germline CDR1 MDHEN, CDR2 SYDVKM. The CDR3 extends over 15 amino acids. Trimming took 6 bases from V and 6 from J; bases not matched to a gene: 7. CDR3 region: CASRMDGTGDEKLFF. For the CDR3, the DNA is TGTGCCAGCAGAATGGACGGGACAGGGGATGAAAAACTGTTTTTT.

The chain links TRBV4-2 to TRBJ2-7, with unresolved D. CDR3 length: 13 amino acids. V was cut by 4 bases and J by 3 bases, with 10 bases left in between. Germline loops: CDR1 LGHNA, CDR2 YNFKEQ. CDR3 amino acids: CASSPNTLYEQYF. CDR3 DNA sequence: TGTGCCAGCAGCCCAAATACCCTCTACGAGCAGTACTTC.

As regards this clonotype: The germline gene is not matched at one end of the junction; a read error may be the cause. The V gene is TRBV6-6, the J gene TRBJ2-3; D is unclear. Germline CDR1 MNHNY, CDR2 SVGAGI (reference sequence). The CDR3 sequence is 13 residues long. The CDR3, as DNA: TGTGTCAGCAGCCCTTCCCGGGCAGATACGCAGTATTTT. It specifies CVSSPSRADTQYF.

With respect to this clonotype: The junction departs from the called germline gene at one end, perhaps through a read error. The chain combines TRBV5-1 with TRBJ1-5; D call uncertain. The germline gives CDR1 SGHRS, CDR2 YFSETQ. The length of the CDR3 is 14 residues. CDR3 nucleotide sequence: TGCGCCAGCAACTTGGTGGAGGGTGTAGGGCCCCAGCATTTT. Translating gives CASNLVEGVGPQHF.

The V and J genes are TRBV6-6 and TRBJ1-1; a possible D gene is TRBD1 (5 bases). The CDR3 is 13 residues long. V lost 7 bases, J lost 1 base, and 10 bases lay in between. Germline V CDR1 and CDR2: MNHNY, SVGAGI (reference sequence). The CDR3 sequence: CASTLGANTEAFF. CDR3 DNA: TGTGCCAGCACCCTCGGGGCGAACACTGAAGCTTTCTTT.

V is TRBV11-2 and J is TRBJ1-1; TRBD1 might be the D (6 bases). Germline values: CDR1 SGHAT, CDR2 FQNNGV. CDR3 length: 16 residues. V gave up 4 bases and J gave up 0 bases, with 15 bases separating them. The CDR3 region has the DNA TGTGCCAGCAGCTGGGCTCCGGGACACCTGAACACTGAAGCTTTCTTT. This encodes CASSWAPGHLNTEAFF.

This clonotype was observed a few times. The chain is built from TRBV6-5 and TRBJ2-4, with a possible D match to TRBD2 (5 bases). Per germline, CDR1 MNHEY and CDR2 SVGAGI. The V and J ends lost 4 bases and 8 bases respectively, with 18 bases between them. The CDR3 runs 15 residues. CDR3 in DNA: TGTGCCAGCAGTTCCCCCCGAGAGGGATGGGACATTCAGTACTTC. This encodes CASSSPREGWDIQYF.

The chain uses TRBV7-9 and TRBJ2-1; 9 bases map to TRBD2. The J call may be incorrect, as the DNA end agrees better with TRBJ2-7. The CDR3 is 15 residues long. CDR1 is SEHNR and CDR2 is FQNEAQ in the germline V gene (reference sequence). The CDR3 protein is CASSPAGGPYNEQYF. The CDR3 nucleotides read TGTGCCAGCAGCCCAGCGGGAGGACCCTACAATGAGCAGTACTTC.

The table lists this clonotype with a count of one. The chain is built from TRBV4-3 and TRBJ1-1; D gene unclear. The CDR3 loop spans 15 amino acids. Germline V CDR1 and CDR2: LGHNA, YSLEER. The ends were cut back, 2 bases at V and 4 bases at J, with 14 bases in the middle. CDR3 sequence reads: CASSQLWGGSTEAFF. CDR3 bases: TGCGCCAGCAGCCAATTGTGGGGAGGGAGCACTGAAGCTTTCTTT.

This clonotype was seen many times. CDR3 residues: CAISEGVRGSYNEQFF. DNA of the CDR3: TGTGCCATCAGTGAGGGGGTCAGGGGGTCCTACAATGAGCAGTTCTTC. This chain links TRBV10-3 with TRBJ2-1; 7 bases fit TRBD1. V trimming: 2 bases; J trimming: 1 base; junction bases outside the gene matches: 5. Germline assignment: CDR1 ENHRY and CDR2 SYGVKD. The CDR3 has 16 residues.

Comments on this clonotype: Its ends do not fully match the called genes, so a read error is possible. The genes are TRBV5-1 and TRBJ1-4; D ambiguous. Germline CDR1 is SGHRS and CDR2 is YFSETQ. The CDR3 sequence is 18 residues long. The DNA for the CDR3 is TGCGCCAGCGGCTTGGAGGGAAACCCACCTGCAACTAATGAAAAACTGTTTTTT. Translated, it gives CASGLEGNPPATNEKLFF.

In the case of this clonotype: One junction end does not reproduce the germline sequence, and a read error may be involved. The chain carries TRBV11-2 and TRBJ2-3; maybe TRBD1 (5 bases). Germline V gene data show CDR1 as SGHAT and CDR2 as FQNNGV. The CDR3 spans 13 residues. The DNA of the CDR3 is TGTGCCAGCAGCGCTTCAGGCACAGGTACGCAGTATTTT. Residues: CASSASGTGTQYF.

This chain uses TRBV4-1 with TRBJ1-4; D not resolved. V was shortened by 0 bases and J by 0 bases, with 8 bases between the two germline ends. The CDR3 extends over 16 amino acids. CDR1 MGHRA and CDR2 YSYEKL come from the germline V gene. CDR3 in DNA: TGCGCCAGCAGCCAAGAAGGGCGGGCAACTAATGAAAAACTGTTTTTT. It specifies CASSQEGRATNEKLFF.

The sample holds many counts of this clonotype. The J gene is TRBJ2-3, the V gene TRBV12-3 or TRBV12-4; possible D gene TRBD2, 5 bases. V was cut by 6 bases and J by 4 bases, with 14 bases left in between. The CDR3 totals 14 residues. CDR3 DNA sequence: TGTGCCAGCAGCCTGGGAGAGGGAGCAGATACGCAGTATTTT. Protein sequence: CASSLGEGADTQYF.

This clonotype was counted only a few times. The chain couples TRBV28 to TRBJ1-5, with 7 positions matching TRBD1. Germline values: CDR1 MDHEN, CDR2 SYDVKM. The CDR3 spans 15 residues. Trimming cost V 3 bases and J 4 bases; bases outside gene matches: 6. CDR3 sequence (DNA): TGTGCCAGCAGTTTGTATAGACAGGGAAATCAGCCCCAGCATTTT. Protein sequence: CASSLYRQGNQPQHF.

The chain links TRBV6-5 to TRBJ2-6, with 9 bases fitting TRBD1. The trim removed 2 bases at V and 2 bases at J, leaving 7 bases unmatched. This CDR3 is built from 18 residues. Germline V lookup: CDR1 MNHEY, CDR2 SVGAGI. This CDR3 reads CASSYLGQGGPGANVLTF. In DNA form, the CDR3 reads TGTGCCAGCAGTTACCTGGGACAGGGCGGCCCTGGGGCCAACGTCCTGACTTTC.